The TCR beta chain under discussion was sequenced for a study of T cells after yellow fever vaccination. The study, taken as a whole, reports: Among primary-vaccination clones, most reappeared after the booster, at 96% for CD4 and about 90% for CD8.

As regards this clonotype: Its specificity is not known.

TCRdb re-derived calls from the 5' RACE reads in MiXCR, one entry per CDR3 protein. The sample contains around 310,000 distinct CDR3 sequences, 8.7% of which appear only once. Between the trimmed V and J ends, which lost 1 base and 8 bases, there was a span of 8 bases. The CDR3 extends over 13 amino acids. Germline V gives CDR1 SEHNR, CDR2 FQNEAQ (reference sequence). Sequenced here: PBMCs, sampled on the day of the first yellow fever vaccination. The J gene is TRBJ1-4, the V gene TRBV7-9, with D possibly TRBD1 on 5 matching bases. This sequence originates from a man between 18 and 35 years old who received the YFV17D yellow fever vaccine. The CDR3 region is CASSLERGEKLFF. Here the CDR3 DNA reads TGTGCCAGCAGCTTAGAGAGGGGAGAAAAACTGTTTTTT.